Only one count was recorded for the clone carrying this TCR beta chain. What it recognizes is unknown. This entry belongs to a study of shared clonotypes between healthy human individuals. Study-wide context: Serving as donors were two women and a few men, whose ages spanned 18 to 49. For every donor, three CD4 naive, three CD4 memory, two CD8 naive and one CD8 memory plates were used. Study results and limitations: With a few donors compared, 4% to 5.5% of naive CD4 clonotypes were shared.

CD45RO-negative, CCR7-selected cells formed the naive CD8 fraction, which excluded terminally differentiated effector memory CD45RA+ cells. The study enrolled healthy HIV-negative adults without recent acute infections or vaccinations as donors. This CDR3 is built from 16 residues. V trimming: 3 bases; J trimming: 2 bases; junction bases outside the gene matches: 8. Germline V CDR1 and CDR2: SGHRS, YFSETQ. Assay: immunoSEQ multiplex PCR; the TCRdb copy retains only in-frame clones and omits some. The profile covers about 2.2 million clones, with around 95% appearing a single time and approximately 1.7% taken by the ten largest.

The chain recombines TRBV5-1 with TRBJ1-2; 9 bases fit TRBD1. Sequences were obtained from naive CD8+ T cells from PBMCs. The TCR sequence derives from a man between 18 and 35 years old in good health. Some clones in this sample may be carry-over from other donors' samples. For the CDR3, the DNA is TGCGCCAGCAGCTCCTTAGACAGGGGGGAGAACTATGGCTACACCTTC. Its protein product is CASSSLDRGENYGYTF.